The 20 T cell receptor beta chains below were found in one sample sequenced in a study of beta chain features in type 1 diabetes. The entirety of the isolated RNA underwent reverse transcription, so expressed TCRB transcripts were sequenced. The data were produced by immunoSEQ multiplex PCR, yet TCRdb's version contains in-frame clones alone and is incomplete. The sample carries around 150,000 clones, about 8.1% recorded once. Sequencing was carried out using central memory CD4+ T cells from blood. Receptor source: a man younger than 35 in good health.

This clone occurred a few times. The V and J genes are TRBV9 and TRBJ2-1; D uncertain. The germline V gene has CDR1 SGDLS and CDR2 YYNGEE. Trimming cost V 3 bases and J 0 bases, with 10 bases left between them. The CDR3 is 15 amino acids. This CDR3 is CASSARLSSYNEQFF. The DNA for the CDR3 is TGTGCCAGCAGCGCCCGACTGAGCTCCTACAATGAGCAGTTCTTC.

This clone was counted a few times. An end of the junction does not agree with germline; a read error may underlie this. The chain joins TRBV5-4 to TRBJ2-1; D is possibly TRBD1 (5 bases). The CDR3 extends over 14 amino acids. Germline V lookup: CDR1 SGHNT, CDR2 YYREEE (reference sequence). The CDR3 nucleotides are TGCGCCAGCAGCCAGGGCCAGGGTTGGAATGAGCAGTTCTTC. This codes for CASSQGQGWNEQFF. Combining the CDR3 with reference TRBV5-4 and TRBJ2-1 gives the whole variable domain ETGVTQSPTHLIKTRGQQVTLRCSSQSGHNTVSWYQQALGQGPQFIFQYYREEENGRGNFPPRFSGLQFPNYSSELNVNALELDDSALYLCASSQGQGWNEQFFGPGTRLTVL.

A remark on this clone: Other DNA sequences from this sample encode an identical CDR3 as well. CDR3 in DNA: TGTGCCAGCTCACCAAGCCAGGGGGCCTACGAGCAGTACTTC. Translated: CASSPSQGAYEQYF. This sequence joins TRBV18 and TRBJ2-7, with 7 positions matching TRBD1. This CDR3 has 14 residues. Germline CDR1 reads KGHSH; CDR2 reads LQKENI. V gave up 2 bases and J gave up 2 bases; unmatched junction bases: 3. Full variable domain (outside the CDR3, taken from reference TRBV18 and TRBJ2-7): NAGVMQNPRHLVRRRGQEARLRCSPMKGHSHVYWYRQLPEEGLKFMVYLQKENIIDESGMPKERFSAEFPKEGPSILRIQQVVRGDSAAYFCASSPSQGAYEQYFGPGTRLTVT.

The rearrangement joins TRBV7-9 to TRBJ2-7; no clear D. V lost 5 bases and J 1 base, leaving 6 bases between the germline ends. Germline CDR1 reads SEHNR; CDR2 reads FQNEAQ (reference sequence). This CDR3 has 12 amino acids. Written as DNA, the CDR3 is TGTGCCAGCAGCCAAGCTTCCTACGAGCAGTACTTC. Translating gives CASSQASYEQYF. The full variable domain, rest sourced from reference TRBV7-9 and TRBJ2-7, is DTGVSQNPRHKITKRGQNVTFRCDPISEHNRLYWYRQTLGQGPEFLTYFQNEAQLEKSRLLSDRFSAERPKGSFSTLEIQRTEQGDSAMYLCASSQASYEQYFGPGTRLTVT.

There are a few counts of this clone. The V and J genes are TRBV2 and TRBJ2-2; TRBD1 agrees at 11 bases. The CDR3 runs to 15 residues. The germline CDR1 and CDR2 sequences are SNHLY and FYNNEI. V lost 8 bases and J lost 3; bases outside the gene matches: 5. The CDR3 nucleotides are TGTGCCAGCGGGCGGGACAGGGGGGACACCGGGGAGCTGTTTTTT. It specifies CASGRDRGDTGELFF.

This clone was found a few times. The chain joins TRBV19 to TRBJ1-1; D might be TRBD1 (6 bases). Germline V gives CDR1 LNHDA, CDR2 SQIVND (reference sequence). The V and J ends lost 6 bases and 4 bases respectively, with 18 bases between them. This CDR3 has 15 residues. The CDR3 protein is CASREEAKTGTEAFF. CDR3 nucleotides: TGTGCCAGTAGGGAGGAGGCAAAGACAGGCACTGAAGCTTTCTTT.

The V call is TRBV7-9, the J call TRBJ2-1; 8 bases are shared with TRBD2. The CDR3 is 15 amino acids. From germline, CDR1 is SEHNR and CDR2 FQNEAQ (reference sequence). V gave up 5 bases and J gave up 5 bases; unmatched junction bases: 8. This chain's CDR3 is CASSERLSGDNEQFF. CDR3 in DNA: TGTGCCAGCAGCGAAAGGCTTAGCGGGGACAATGAGCAGTTCTTC.

The V and J genes are TRBV16 and TRBJ2-5; D remains ambiguous. This CDR3 spans 12 amino acids. Germline values: CDR1 KGHSY, CDR2 FQNENV. Trimming cost V 0 bases and J 4 bases, with 3 bases left between them. CDR3 nucleotides: TGTGCCAGCAGCCAATCCCGAGAGACCCAGTACTTC. This encodes CASSQSRETQYF.

In DNA form, the CDR3 reads TGTGCCAGCAGCTTACGGGCTAGCGGGGGCCAAGAGACCCAGTACTTC. It specifies CASSLRASGGQETQYF. The chain joins TRBV11-2 to TRBJ2-5; 10 bases match TRBD2. The trim removed 2 bases at V and 1 base at J, leaving 4 bases unmatched. Per germline, CDR1 SGHAT and CDR2 FQNNGV. The CDR3 covers 16 residues.

The J gene is TRBJ1-4, the V gene TRBV5-4, with a tentative D call TRBD1 (6 bases). The CDR3 loop spans 16 amino acids. Deletions cut 0 bases from V and 7 bases from J, with 16 bases between. The germline CDR1 and CDR2 sequences are SGHNT and YYREEE (reference sequence). The chain's CDR3 is CASSLDPGQRGEKLFF. DNA for the CDR3: TGTGCCAGCAGCTTGGATCCAGGACAGAGGGGTGAAAAACTGTTTTTT.

This clone has only a few counts. This chain connects TRBV7-9 to TRBJ1-2; TRBD1 aligns across 11 bases. Per the germline V gene, CDR1 is SEHNR and CDR2 is FQNEAQ (reference sequence). J lost 5 bases, V lost 7 bases, and 18 bases had no gene match. The CDR3 sequence is 18 residues long. The CDR3 protein is CASIIPPPDRGQGYGYTF. CDR3 bases: TGTGCCAGCATTATTCCGCCCCCGGACAGGGGGCAAGGGTATGGCTACACCTTC.

This clone has ten or more counts. The chain joins TRBV10-3 to TRBJ2-6, with D hard to call. The CDR3 extends over 16 amino acids. Germline-derived CDR1 and CDR2 are ENHRY and SYGVKD. The V end lost 0 bases, the J end lost 2 bases, and 8 bases lay between the germline ends. The chain's CDR3 is CAISESGLTGANVLTF. The CDR3 nucleotides read TGTGCCATCAGTGAGTCGGGCTTGACTGGGGCCAACGTCCTGACTTTC.

This clone showed up just a few times. The rearrangement uses TRBV9 and TRBJ1-1; D perhaps matches TRBD1 (6 bases). The CDR3 extends over 15 amino acids. Trimming removed 3 bases from V and 0 bases from J, with 12 bases in between. Germline CDR1 is SGDLS and CDR2 is YYNGEE. The CDR3 DNA sequence: TGTGCCAGCAGCGCCTGGACAGACCTGAACACTGAAGCTTTCTTT. Translated: CASSAWTDLNTEAFF.

This clone was seen a few times. The chain carries TRBV18 and TRBJ2-7; 7 bases align to TRBD1. V was pared by 2 bases and J by 7 bases, with 8 bases of the junction left unmatched. CDR1 KGHSH and CDR2 LQKENI come from the germline V gene. This CDR3 region has 14 residues. CDR3 loop: CASSPGKGAREQYF. CDR3 nucleotide sequence: TGTGCCAGCTCACCAGGGAAGGGGGCGCGTGAGCAGTACTTC.

This chain links TRBV29-1 with TRBJ1-2, with a weak D call TRBD1 (5 bases). V was clipped by 5 bases and J by 5 bases, with 12 bases between them. This CDR3 is 12 amino acids long. CDR1 and CDR2 from the germline V gene are SQVTM and ANQGSEA. CDR3 nucleotide sequence: TGCAGCGTTTACGGGGGGAGGTATGGCTACACCTTC. It codes for CSVYGGRYGYTF.

The chain uses TRBV5-6 and TRBJ2-1; 11 bases map to TRBD1. The junction had 6 bases not matched to a gene; V was cut back by 5 bases and J by 5 bases. The CDR3 length is 15 residues. The germline CDR1 and CDR2 sequences are SGHDT and YYEEEE. The CDR3 nucleotides read TGTGCCAGCAGTCAGGGGGACAGGGGGAACAATGAGCAGTTCTTC. Translation: CASSQGDRGNNEQFF. Complete variable domain (other parts from reference TRBV5-6 and TRBJ2-1): DAGVTQSPTHLIKTRGQQVTLRCSPKSGHDTVSWYQQALGQGPQFIFQYYEEEERQRGNFPDRFSGHQFPNYSSELNVNALLLGDSALYLCASSQGDRGNNEQFFGPGTRLTVL.

In this sample, this clone turned up a few times. CDR3 sequence: CASRRQGANEQYF. The CDR3 DNA reads TGTGCCAGCAGAAGACAGGGGGCGAACGAGCAGTACTTC. The chain uses TRBV2 and TRBJ2-7, with 10 bases fitting TRBD1. CDR1 and CDR2 (germline): SNHLY, FYNNEI. This CDR3 has 13 residues. Germline trimming cut 6 bases from V and 5 bases from J; bases unmatched to any gene: 4. Combining the CDR3 with reference TRBV2 and TRBJ2-7 gives the whole variable domain EPEVTQTPSHQVTQMGQEVILRCVPISNHLYFYWYRQILGQKVEFLVSFYNNEISEKSEIFDDQFSVERPDGSNFTLKIRSTKLEDSAMYFCASRRQGANEQYFGPGTRLTVT.

This clone was seen only a few times. The gene calls are TRBV7-3 and TRBJ2-7; D may be TRBD2 (5 bases). This CDR3 spans 14 amino acids. Germline assignment: CDR1 SGHTA and CDR2 FQGTGA. V was trimmed by 1 base and J by 4 bases, leaving 11 bases between them. CDR3 nucleotide sequence: TGTGCCAGCAGCTTAATGGGAACTAGTTACGAGCAGTACTTC. This sequence encodes CASSLMGTSYEQYF.

CDR3 residues: CAWSPLQGAAFF. CDR3 nucleotides: TGTGCCTGGAGTCCCCTACAGGGGGCCGCTTTCTTT. The rearrangement uses TRBV30 and TRBJ1-1, with TRBD1 matching 9 bases. The CDR3 extends over 12 amino acids. V lost 2 bases and J lost 11; bases outside the gene matches: 6. CDR1 and CDR2 (germline): GTSNPN, SVGIG (reference sequence).

This chain connects TRBV18 to TRBJ2-5; D might be TRBD1 (5 bases). Germline CDR1 KGHSH, CDR2 LQKENI. V lost 3 bases and J lost 3, with 14 bases in between. This CDR3 region has 15 residues. CDR3 DNA sequence: TGTGCCAGCTCACCGCCCCAGGGCGGAAAAGAGACCCAGTACTTC. It is translated as CASSPPQGGKETQYF.